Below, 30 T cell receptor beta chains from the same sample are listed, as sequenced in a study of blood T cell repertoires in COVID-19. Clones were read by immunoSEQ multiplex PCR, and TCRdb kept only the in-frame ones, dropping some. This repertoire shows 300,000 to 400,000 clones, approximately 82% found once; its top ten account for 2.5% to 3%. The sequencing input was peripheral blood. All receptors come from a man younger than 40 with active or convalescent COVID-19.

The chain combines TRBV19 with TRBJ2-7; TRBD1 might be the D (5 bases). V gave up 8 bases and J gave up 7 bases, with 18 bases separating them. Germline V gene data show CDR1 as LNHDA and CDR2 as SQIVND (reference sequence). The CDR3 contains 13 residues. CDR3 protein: CASAGVRVGEQYF. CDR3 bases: TGTGCCAGTGCCGGCGTCAGGGTGGGGGAGCAGTACTTC.

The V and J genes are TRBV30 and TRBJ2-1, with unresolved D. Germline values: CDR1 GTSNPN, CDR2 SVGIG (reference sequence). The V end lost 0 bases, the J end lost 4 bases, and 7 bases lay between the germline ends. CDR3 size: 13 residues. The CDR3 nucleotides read TGTGCCTGGAGTGTCCTGCGTTACAATGAGCAGTTCTTC. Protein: CAWSVLRYNEQFF.

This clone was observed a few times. The CDR3, as DNA: TGCGCCAGCAGCCAACCGGGGAACCAAGAGACCCAGTACTTC. It specifies CASSQPGNQETQYF. The rearrangement joins TRBV4-1 to TRBJ2-5, with a possible D match to TRBD2 (5 bases). In germline, CDR1 is MGHRA, CDR2 YSYEKL. The V end was cut by 2 bases, the J end by 0 bases, with 7 bases between. The CDR3 consists of 14 residues.

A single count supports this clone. This chain's CDR3 is CASSPGGAGGGNEKLFF. DNA of the CDR3: TGTGCCAGCAGCCCGGGCGGGGCAGGGGGAGGTAATGAAAAACTGTTTTTT. This rearrangement joins TRBV5-4 to TRBJ1-4; TRBD1 matches 7 bases. This CDR3 comprises 17 residues. V dropped 4 bases and J dropped 4; count of bases not matched to a gene: 13. Germline-derived CDR1 and CDR2 are SGHNT and YYREEE (reference sequence).

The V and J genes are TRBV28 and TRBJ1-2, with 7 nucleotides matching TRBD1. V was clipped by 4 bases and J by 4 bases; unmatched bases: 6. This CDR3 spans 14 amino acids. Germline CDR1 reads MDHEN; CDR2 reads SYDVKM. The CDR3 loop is CASSYRGESYGYTF. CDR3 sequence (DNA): TGTGCCAGCAGTTACAGGGGAGAAAGCTATGGCTACACCTTC.

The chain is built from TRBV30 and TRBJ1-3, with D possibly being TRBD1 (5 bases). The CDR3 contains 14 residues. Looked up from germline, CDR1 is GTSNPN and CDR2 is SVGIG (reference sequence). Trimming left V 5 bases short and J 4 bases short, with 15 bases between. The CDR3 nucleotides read TGTGCCTGGGCCCGCGACAGATCCGGAAACACCATATATTTT. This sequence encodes CAWARDRSGNTIYF. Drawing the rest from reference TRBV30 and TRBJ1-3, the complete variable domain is SQTIHQWPATLVQPVGSPLSLECTVEGTSNPNLYWYRQAAGRGLQLLFYSVGIGQISSEVPQNLSASRPQDRQFILSSKKLLLSDSGFYLCAWARDRSGNTIYFGEGSWLTVV.

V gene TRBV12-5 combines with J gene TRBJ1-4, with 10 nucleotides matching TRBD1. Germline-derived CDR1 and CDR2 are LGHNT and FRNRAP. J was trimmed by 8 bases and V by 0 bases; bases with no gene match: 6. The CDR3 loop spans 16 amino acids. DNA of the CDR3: TGTGCTAGTGGTTTGGTCGTGGACAGGGGGAGGGAAAAACTGTTTTTT. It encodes CASGLVVDRGREKLFF.

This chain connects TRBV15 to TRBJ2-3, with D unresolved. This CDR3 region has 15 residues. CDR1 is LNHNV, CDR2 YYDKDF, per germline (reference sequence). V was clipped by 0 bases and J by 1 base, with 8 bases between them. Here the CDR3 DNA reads TGTGCCACCAGCAGAGAGAACAGTCGCACAGATACGCAGTATTTT. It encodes CATSRENSRTDTQYF.

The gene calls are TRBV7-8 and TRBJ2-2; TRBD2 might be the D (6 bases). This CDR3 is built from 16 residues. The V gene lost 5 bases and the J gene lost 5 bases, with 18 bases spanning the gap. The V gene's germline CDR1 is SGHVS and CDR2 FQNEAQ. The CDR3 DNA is TGTGCCAGCAGCCTTCGGGGGAAGTTGGGGACCGGGGAGCTGTTTTTT. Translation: CASSLRGKLGTGELFF.

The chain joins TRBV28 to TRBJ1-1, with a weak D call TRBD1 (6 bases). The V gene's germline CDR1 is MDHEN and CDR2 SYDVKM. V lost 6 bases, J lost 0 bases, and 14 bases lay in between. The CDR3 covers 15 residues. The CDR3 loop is CASSPPTGLNTEAFF. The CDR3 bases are TGTGCCAGCAGCCCCCCCACAGGGCTGAACACTGAAGCTTTCTTT.

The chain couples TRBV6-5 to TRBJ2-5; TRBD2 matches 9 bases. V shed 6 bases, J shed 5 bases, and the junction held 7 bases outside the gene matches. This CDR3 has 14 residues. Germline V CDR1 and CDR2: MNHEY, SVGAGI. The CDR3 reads CASRRAGGGETQYF. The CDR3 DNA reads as TGTGCCAGCAGGCGAGCGGGGGGCGGGGAGACCCAGTACTTC.

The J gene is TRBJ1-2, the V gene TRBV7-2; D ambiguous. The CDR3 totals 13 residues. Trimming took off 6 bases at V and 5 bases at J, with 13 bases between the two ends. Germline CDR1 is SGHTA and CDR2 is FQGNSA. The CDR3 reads CASRPAGEYGYTF. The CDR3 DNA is TGTGCCAGCAGGCCGGCGGGCGAATATGGCTACACCTTC.

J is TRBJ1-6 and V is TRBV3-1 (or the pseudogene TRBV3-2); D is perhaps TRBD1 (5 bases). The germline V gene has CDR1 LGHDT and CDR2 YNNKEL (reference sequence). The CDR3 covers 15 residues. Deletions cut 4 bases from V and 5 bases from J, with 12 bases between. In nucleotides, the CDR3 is TGTGCCAGCAGCCCACAGGCCACCCATAATTCACCCCTCCACTTT. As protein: CASSPQATHNSPLHF.

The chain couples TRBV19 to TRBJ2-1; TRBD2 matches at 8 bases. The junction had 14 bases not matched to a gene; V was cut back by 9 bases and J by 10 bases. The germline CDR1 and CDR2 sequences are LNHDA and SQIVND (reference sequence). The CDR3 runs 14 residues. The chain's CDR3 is CASSTSLSGGEQFF. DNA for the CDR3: TGTGCCAGCTCGACTAGCCTCTCGGGGGGGGAGCAGTTCTTC. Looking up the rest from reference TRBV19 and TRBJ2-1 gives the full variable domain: DGGITQSPKYLFRKEGQNVTLSCEQNLNHDAMYWYRQDPGQGLRLIYYSQIVNDFQKGDIAEGYSVSREKKESFPLTVTSAQKNPTAFYLCASSTSLSGGEQFFGPGTRLTVL.

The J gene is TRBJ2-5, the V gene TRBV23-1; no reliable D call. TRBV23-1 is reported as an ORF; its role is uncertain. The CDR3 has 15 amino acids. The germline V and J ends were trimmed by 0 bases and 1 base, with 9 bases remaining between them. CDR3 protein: CASSQSRLIQETQYF. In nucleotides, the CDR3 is TGCGCCAGCAGTCAATCGAGGCTGATCCAAGAGACCCAGTACTTC.

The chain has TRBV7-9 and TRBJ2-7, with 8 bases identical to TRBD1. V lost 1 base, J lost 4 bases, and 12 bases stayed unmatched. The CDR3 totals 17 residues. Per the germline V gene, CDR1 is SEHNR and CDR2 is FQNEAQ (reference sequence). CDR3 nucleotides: TGTGCCAGCAGCTTAGGGTTTGATGGACAGGGAACGTACGAGCAGTACTTC. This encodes CASSLGFDGQGTYEQYF.

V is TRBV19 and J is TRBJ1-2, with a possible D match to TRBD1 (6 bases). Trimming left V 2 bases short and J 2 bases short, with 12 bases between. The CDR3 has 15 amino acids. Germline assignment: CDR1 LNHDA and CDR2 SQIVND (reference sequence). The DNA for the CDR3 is TGTGCCAGTAGTATAATTTTAGGGGGAAACTATGGCTACACCTTC. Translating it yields CASSIILGGNYGYTF.

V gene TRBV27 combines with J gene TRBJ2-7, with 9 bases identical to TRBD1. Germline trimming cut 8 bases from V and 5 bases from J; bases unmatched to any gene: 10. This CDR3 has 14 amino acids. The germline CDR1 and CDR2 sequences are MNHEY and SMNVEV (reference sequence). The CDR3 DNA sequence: TGTGCCAGCCAGACGGGACAGGGATTGAACGAGCAGTACTTC. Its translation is CASQTGQGLNEQYF.

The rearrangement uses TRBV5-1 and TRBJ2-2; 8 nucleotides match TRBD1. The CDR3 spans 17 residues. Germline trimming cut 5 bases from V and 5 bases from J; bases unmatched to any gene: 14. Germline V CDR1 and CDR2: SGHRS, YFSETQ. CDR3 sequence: CASRPTGAALGTGELFF. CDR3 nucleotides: TGCGCCAGCAGACCGACAGGGGCCGCCCTCGGAACCGGGGAGCTGTTTTTT.

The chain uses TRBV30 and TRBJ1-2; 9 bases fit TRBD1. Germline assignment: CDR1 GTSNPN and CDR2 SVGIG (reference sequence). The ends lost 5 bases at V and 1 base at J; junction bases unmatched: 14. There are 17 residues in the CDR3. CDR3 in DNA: TGTGCCTGGGGAAGAAGGACAGGGGCCAACATTAACTATGGCTACACCTTC. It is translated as CAWGRRTGANINYGYTF.

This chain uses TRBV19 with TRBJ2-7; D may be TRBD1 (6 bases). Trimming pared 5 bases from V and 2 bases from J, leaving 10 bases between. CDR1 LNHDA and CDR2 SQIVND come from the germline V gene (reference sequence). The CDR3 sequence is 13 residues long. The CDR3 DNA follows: TGTGCCAGTAGTTTGGACAGTACCTACGAGCAGTACTTC. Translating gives CASSLDSTYEQYF. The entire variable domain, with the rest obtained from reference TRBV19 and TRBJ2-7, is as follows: DGGITQSPKYLFRKEGQNVTLSCEQNLNHDAMYWYRQDPGQGLRLIYYSQIVNDFQKGDIAEGYSVSREKKESFPLTVTSAQKNPTAFYLCASSLDSTYEQYFGPGTRLTVT.

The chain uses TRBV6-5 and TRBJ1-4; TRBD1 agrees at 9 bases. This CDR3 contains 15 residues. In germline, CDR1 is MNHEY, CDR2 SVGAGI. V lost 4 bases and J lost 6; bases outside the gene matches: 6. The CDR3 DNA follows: TGTGCCAGCAGTTTCACGGACAGGGGTTATGAAAAACTGTTTTTT. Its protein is CASSFTDRGYEKLFF.

The CDR3 region has the DNA TGTGCCAGCAGTGAATTGTGGGAGGGCCTCGCCGGGGAGCTGTTTTTT. Amino acid sequence: CASSELWEGLAGELFF. The chain combines TRBV25-1 with TRBJ2-2; 7 bases align to TRBD2. CDR1 and CDR2 (germline): MGHDK, SYGVNS. CDR3 size: 16 residues. V was clipped by 1 base and J by 6 bases; unmatched bases: 8.

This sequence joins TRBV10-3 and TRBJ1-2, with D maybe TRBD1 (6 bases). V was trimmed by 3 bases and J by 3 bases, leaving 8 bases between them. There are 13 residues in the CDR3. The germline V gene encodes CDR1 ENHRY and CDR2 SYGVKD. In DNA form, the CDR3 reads TGTGCCATCAGTGATAACAGGGACTATGGCTACACCTTC. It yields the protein CAISDNRDYGYTF.

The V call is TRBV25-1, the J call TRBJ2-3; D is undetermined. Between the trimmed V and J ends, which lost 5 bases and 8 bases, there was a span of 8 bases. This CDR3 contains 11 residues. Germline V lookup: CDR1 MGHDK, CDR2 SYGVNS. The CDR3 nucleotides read TGTGCCAGCAGTTCCCCCCTTACGCAGTATTTT. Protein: CASSSPLTQYF.

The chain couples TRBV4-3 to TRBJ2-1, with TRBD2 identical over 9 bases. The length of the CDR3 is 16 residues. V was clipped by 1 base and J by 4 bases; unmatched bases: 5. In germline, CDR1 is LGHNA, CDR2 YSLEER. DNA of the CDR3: TGCGCCAGCAGCCAAGGACGGCGGGAGGGGTACAATGAGCAGTTCTTC. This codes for CASSQGRREGYNEQFF.

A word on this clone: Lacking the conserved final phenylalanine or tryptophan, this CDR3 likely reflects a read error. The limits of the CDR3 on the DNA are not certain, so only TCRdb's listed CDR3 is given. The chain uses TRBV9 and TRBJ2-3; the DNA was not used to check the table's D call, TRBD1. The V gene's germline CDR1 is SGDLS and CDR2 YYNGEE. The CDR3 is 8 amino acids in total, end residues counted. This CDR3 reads CATSPGHV.

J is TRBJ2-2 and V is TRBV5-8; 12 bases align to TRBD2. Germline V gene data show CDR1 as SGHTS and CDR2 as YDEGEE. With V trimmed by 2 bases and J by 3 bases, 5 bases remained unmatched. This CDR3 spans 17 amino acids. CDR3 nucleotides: TGTGCCAGCAGCTTACTGCGACTAGCGGGAGACACCGGGGAGCTGTTTTTT. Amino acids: CASSLLRLAGDTGELFF.

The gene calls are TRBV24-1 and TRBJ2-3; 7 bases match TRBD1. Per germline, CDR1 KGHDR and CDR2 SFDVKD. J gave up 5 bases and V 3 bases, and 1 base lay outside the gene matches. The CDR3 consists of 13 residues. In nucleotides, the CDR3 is TGTGCCACCAGTGATCCAGGGGGAGATACGCAGTATTTT. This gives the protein CATSDPGGDTQYF.

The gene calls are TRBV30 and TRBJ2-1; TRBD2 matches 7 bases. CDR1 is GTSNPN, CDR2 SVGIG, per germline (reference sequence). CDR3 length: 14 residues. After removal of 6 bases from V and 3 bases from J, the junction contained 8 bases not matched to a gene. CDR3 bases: TGTGCCTGTCAGCTCGGGGGGTACTACAATGAGCAGTTCTTC. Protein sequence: CACQLGGYYNEQFF.